This entry features one T cell receptor beta chain sequence. Its antigen is still unknown. CDR1 is MDHEN, CDR2 SYDVKM, per germline. The CDR3 has 15 residues. V dropped 5 bases and J dropped 5; count of bases not matched to a gene: 9. In TCRdb, the 5' RACE reads were re-called with MiXCR into one record per CDR3 protein. The sample carries approximately 1.8 million distinct CDR3 sequences, more than 30% recorded once. This sample is part of a study of identical twins. Study-wide results and caveats: Excess sharing between twins was weaker in beta out-of-frame sequences. Those out-of-frame alpha sequences shared by twins showed an excess of low generation probability.

The sequence was collected from a newborn girl in good health. Sequencing input: cord blood. The chain joins TRBV28 to TRBJ2-5; 9 nucleotides match TRBD1. The DNA for the CDR3 is TGTGCCAGCAGTCGACCGGGACAGGGAAAGGAGACCCAGTACTTC. Amino acids: CASSRPGQGKETQYF.